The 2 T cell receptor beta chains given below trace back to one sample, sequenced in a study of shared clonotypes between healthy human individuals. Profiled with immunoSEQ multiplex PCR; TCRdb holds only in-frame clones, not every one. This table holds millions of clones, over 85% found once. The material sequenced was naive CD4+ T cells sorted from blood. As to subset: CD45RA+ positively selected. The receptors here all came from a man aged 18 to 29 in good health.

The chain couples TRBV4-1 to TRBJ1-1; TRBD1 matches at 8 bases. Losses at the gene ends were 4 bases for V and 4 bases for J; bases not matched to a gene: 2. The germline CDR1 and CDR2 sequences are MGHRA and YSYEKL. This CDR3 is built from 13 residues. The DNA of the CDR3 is TGCGCCAGCAGCCGACAGGGGACCACTGAAGCTTTCTTT. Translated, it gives CASSRQGTTEAFF.

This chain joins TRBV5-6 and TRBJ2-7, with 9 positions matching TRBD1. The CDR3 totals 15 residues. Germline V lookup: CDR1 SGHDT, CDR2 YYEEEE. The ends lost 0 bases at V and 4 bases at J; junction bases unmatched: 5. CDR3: CASSLVGQGTYEQYF. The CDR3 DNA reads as TGTGCCAGCAGCTTGGTCGGACAGGGGACGTACGAGCAGTACTTC.